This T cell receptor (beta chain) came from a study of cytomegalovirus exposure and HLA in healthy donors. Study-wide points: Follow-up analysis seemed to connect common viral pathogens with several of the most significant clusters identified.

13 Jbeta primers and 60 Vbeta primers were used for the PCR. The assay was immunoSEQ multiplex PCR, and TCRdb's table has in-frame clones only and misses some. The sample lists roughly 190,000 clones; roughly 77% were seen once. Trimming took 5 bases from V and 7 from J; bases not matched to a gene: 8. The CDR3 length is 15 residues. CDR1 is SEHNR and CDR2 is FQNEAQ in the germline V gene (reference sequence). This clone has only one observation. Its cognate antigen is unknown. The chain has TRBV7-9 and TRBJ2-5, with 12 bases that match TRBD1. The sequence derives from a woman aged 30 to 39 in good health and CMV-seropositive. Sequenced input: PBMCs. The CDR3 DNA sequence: TGTGCCAGCAGCCACCGGGACAGGGGGCACGGGACCCAGTACTTC. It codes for CASSHRDRGHGTQYF.